These T cell receptor beta chains were read from a single sample in a study of CD8 T cells in ankylosing spondylitis. TCRdb re-called the 5' RACE reads through MiXCR, storing one row per CDR3 protein. In the table there are about 220,000 distinct CDR3 sequences, about 10% of which are singletons. Sequencing was done on a sample of blood, either unsorted or a sorted T cell fraction (not recorded which). The receptors here all came from a male donor with ankylosing spondylitis or in good health (not recorded which). Both conserved end residues are part of each CDR3. The D gene is left open where the match is weak. The size field is filled for only some rows; it gives once, few, many or a size class.

many,TRBV29-1,TRBJ2-3,TRBD2,CSVARGGADDTQYF,TGCAGCGTTGCCCGCGGGGGGGCCGATGATACGCAGTATTTT
.,TRBV5-1,TRBJ2-1,.,CASSLEPGGANNEQFF,TGCGCCAGCAGCTTGGAACCAGGGGGGGCCAACAATGAGCAGTTCTTC
many,TRBV7-2,TRBJ2-7,TRBD2,CASSFERGVYEQYF,TGTGCCAGCAGCTTCGAGCGGGGGGTCTACGAGCAGTACTTC
many,TRBV7-2,TRBJ1-1,.,CASIVGGVNTEAFF,TGTGCCAGCATCGTAGGGGGGGTGAACACTGAAGCTTTCTTT
.,TRBV11-2,TRBJ2-5,.,CASSRTTPGEETQYF,TGTGCCAGCAGCCGAACCACACCCGGGGAGGAGACCCAGTACTTC
.,TRBV12-3/TRBV12-4,TRBJ1-1,.,CASSLAGNINTEAFF,TGTGCCAGCAGTTTAGCCGGGAACATAAACACTGAAGCTTTCTTT
many,TRBV5-1,TRBJ2-7,.,CASSYDSYEQYF,TGCGCCAGCAGCTACGACAGTTACGAGCAGTACTTC
few,TRBV2,TRBJ2-3,TRBD2,CASKQAGDTDTQYF,TGTGCCAGCAAGCAAGCGGGGGACACAGATACGCAGTATTTT
many,TRBV12-3/TRBV12-4,TRBJ2-3,TRBD1,CASSLGQGESDTQYF,TGTGCCAGCAGTTTAGGACAGGGTGAATCGGATACGCAGTATTTT
.,TRBV5-6,TRBJ1-6,.,CASSTGTLRPLHF,TGTGCCAGCTCTACAGGAACTCTAAGACCCCTCCACTTT
many,TRBV5-1,TRBJ1-1,.,CASSLEPGTAFGFF,TGCGCCAGCAGCTTGGAACCCGGGACGGCCTTCGGGTTCTTT
.,TRBV12-3/TRBV12-4,TRBJ2-2,.,CASSERTGNTGELFF,TGTGCCAGCAGTGAACGGACCGGGAACACCGGGGAGCTGTTTTTT
.,TRBV20-1,TRBJ2-3,TRBD2,CSARVSSGAVDGYF,TGCAGTGCTAGAGTGTCTAGCGGGGCGGTCGATGGGTATTTT
many,TRBV2,TRBJ2-4,TRBD1,CASNSGTGGAIQYF,TGTGCCAGCAATTCCGGGACAGGGGGCGCCATTCAGTACTTC
many,TRBV12-3/TRBV12-4,TRBJ1-2,.,CASSPHLRGSDYGYTF,TGTGCCAGCAGCCCACATCTCCGGGGTAGTGACTATGGCTACACCTTC
few,TRBV20-1,TRBJ2-3,.,CSARDSVRISTDTQYF,TGCAGTGCTAGAGATTCGGTGCGGATAAGCACAGATACGCAGTATTTT
many,TRBV7-2,TRBJ2-5,TRBD2,CASSSGLAGLETQYF,TGTGCCAGCAGCTCCGGACTAGCGGGTTTGGAGACCCAGTACTTC
many,TRBV7-2,TRBJ2-1,.,CASSVWAREDNEQFF,TGTGCCAGCAGCGTCTGGGCCCGCGAGGACAATGAGCAGTTCTTC
many,TRBV9,TRBJ2-2,.,CASTVENTGELFF,TGTGCCAGCACGGTGGAAAACACCGGGGAGCTGTTTTTT
.,TRBV2,TRBJ2-2,TRBD2,CASIKRGSGGRNTGELFF,TGTGCCAGCATCAAGAGGGGTAGCGGGGGCCGAAACACCGGGGAGCTGTTTTTT
many,TRBV5-1,TRBJ2-3,.,CASSLGSASTDTQYF,TGTGCCAGCAGCTTGGGTAGCGCCAGCACAGATACGCAGTATTTT
many,TRBV12-3/TRBV12-4,TRBJ1-2,TRBD1,CASSHRQGAQSYGYTF,TGTGCCAGCAGTCACCGACAGGGGGCGCAGAGCTATGGCTACACCTTC
many,TRBV18,TRBJ1-1,.,CASSPQGPNTEAFF,TGTGCCAGCTCACCACAGGGACCGAACACTGAAGCTTTCTTT
many,TRBV7-9,TRBJ1-5,.,CASSEDSGQPQHF,TGTGCCAGCAGCGAAGACAGCGGACAGCCCCAGCATTTT
many,TRBV7-3,TRBJ2-4,.,CASSNNGGAKNIQYF,TGTGCCAGCAGCAACAACGGGGGAGCCAAAAACATTCAGTACTTC
many,TRBV5-6,TRBJ2-5,.,CASHRLNQETQYF,TGTGCCAGCCATAGACTCAATCAAGAGACCCAGTACTTC
few,TRBV5-5,TRBJ1-5,.,CASSTEGVLGQPQHF,TGTGCCAGCAGCACTGAGGGGGTTCTAGGGCAGCCCCAGCATTTT
many,TRBV5-1,TRBJ2-1,.,CASSLAPGNEQFF,TGCGCCAGCAGCTTGGCCCCGGGCAATGAGCAGTTCTTC
.,TRBV7-3,TRBJ1-1,.,CASSLWGGSEAFF,TGTGCCAGCAGCTTATGGGGGGGCTCTGAAGCTTTCTTT
.,TRBV6-1,TRBJ2-5,.,CASRKAGRETQYF,TGTGCCAGCAGGAAAGCGGGTAGGGAGACCCAGTACTTC
few,TRBV24-1,TRBJ2-2,TRBD1,CATSDPTTGPDTGELFF,TGTGCCACCAGTGATCCCACGACAGGGCCGGATACCGGGGAGCTGTTTTTT
.,TRBV6-5,TRBJ1-1,.,CASSYEGTEAFF,TGTGCCAGCAGTTACGAGGGAACTGAAGCTTTCTTT
few,TRBV29-1,TRBJ1-1,TRBD1,CSVPGDRGDTEAFF,TGCAGCGTTCCGGGGGACAGGGGGGACACTGAAGCTTTCTTT